This TCR beta chain derives from a study of coeliac disease. Only in-frame clones appear in the TCRdb table, and some are missing; sequencing was by immunoSEQ multiplex PCR. The sample has approximately 7,000 clones, around 68% seen once. This clone was seen only once. Germline CDR1 and CDR2: SGDLS and YYNGEE. V was clipped by 4 bases and J by 1 base, with 6 bases between them. The CDR3 is 12 residues long. V usage is TRBV9 and J usage is TRBJ2-7; a weak D match, TRBD2 (5 bases). The TCR sequence derives from a man between 60 and 75 years old with celiac disease on a gluten-free diet. The sequenced sample was lymphocytes from the gut lamina propria. The CDR3: CASSPGSYEQYF. CDR3 DNA: TGTGCCAGCAGCCCGGGGTCCTACGAGCAGTACTTC. The full variable domain, rest sourced from reference TRBV9 and TRBJ2-7, is DSGVTQTPKHLITATGQRVTLRCSPRSGDLSVYWYQQSLDQGLQFLIQYYNGEERAKGNILERFSAQQFPDLHSELNLSSLELGDSALYFCASSPGSYEQYFGPGTRLTVT.